A single sample gave rise to the 9 T cell receptor beta chains below, sequenced in a study of OX40 agonist ivuxolimab in advanced cancers. Profiling relied on immunoSEQ multiplex PCR, and the TCRdb table lists in-frame clones only, not all of them. The sample has tens of thousands of clones, around 83% seen once; the top ten hold about 1.2%. Sequencing used CD4+ or CD8+ T cells sorted from blood, obtained in a trial of the OX40 agonist ivuxolimab. Every receptor here comes from an adult with an advanced solid tumor such as melanoma, head and neck, liver or kidney cancer.

The rearrangement uses TRBV30 and TRBJ1-6, with a tentative D call TRBD1 (6 bases). Germline V CDR1 and CDR2: GTSNPN, SVGIG (reference sequence). CDR3 length equals 13 residues. V lost 7 bases and J 5 bases, leaving 12 bases between the germline ends. The CDR3 DNA sequence: TGTGCCTCCCCGGGACACCATAATTCACCCCTCCACTTT. This gives the protein CASPGHHNSPLHF.

The chain joins TRBV5-1 to TRBJ1-6, with a weak D call TRBD1 (5 bases). Germline CDR1 reads SGHRS; CDR2 reads YFSETQ. The CDR3 totals 15 residues. The V end was cut by 3 bases, the J end by 10 bases, with 17 bases between. This chain's CDR3 is CASSSIQAVGSPLHF. The CDR3 nucleotides read TGCGCCAGCAGCTCCATACAGGCCGTAGGGTCACCCCTCCACTTT.

The chain carries TRBV18 and TRBJ2-3; weak D call: TRBD1 (8 bases). CDR1 and CDR2 (germline): KGHSH, LQKENI. V lost 6 bases, J lost 3 bases, and 13 bases lay in between. The CDR3 contains 14 residues. The CDR3 is CASSQQGGTDTQYF. In DNA, the CDR3 is TGTGCCAGCTCCCAACAGGGGGGGACAGATACGCAGTATTTT.

V usage is TRBV5-1 and J usage is TRBJ2-1, with 14 bases fitting TRBD2. Germline CDR1 and CDR2: SGHRS and YFSETQ. V shed 2 bases, J shed 9 bases, and the junction held 4 bases outside the gene matches. This CDR3 has 15 amino acids. The CDR3 sequence is CASSFGTSGGGEQFF. The CDR3 DNA is TGCGCCAGCAGCTTCGGGACTAGCGGGGGAGGTGAGCAGTTCTTC.

This chain connects TRBV18 to TRBJ2-7; 7 bases map to TRBD1. CDR1 and CDR2 from the germline V gene are KGHSH and LQKENI. V dropped 6 bases and J dropped 3; count of bases not matched to a gene: 8. This CDR3 spans 14 amino acids. The CDR3 is CASSQQGLLYEQYF. Written as DNA, the CDR3 is TGTGCCAGCTCCCAACAGGGGTTACTCTACGAGCAGTACTTC.

As DNA, the CDR3 is TGTGCCAGCAGCTTGGCTTTCGGGGTGGGCACGGAAGCTTTCTTT. Translated: CASSLAFGVGTEAFF. V is TRBV5-4 and J is TRBJ1-1; D not certain. This CDR3 has 15 amino acids. With 0 bases removed from V and 8 bases from J, the gap between germline ends came to 17 bases. Germline V CDR1 and CDR2: SGHNT, YYREEE (reference sequence). Looking up the rest from reference TRBV5-4 and TRBJ1-1 gives the full variable domain: ETGVTQSPTHLIKTRGQQVTLRCSSQSGHNTVSWYQQALGQGPQFIFQYYREEENGRGNFPPRFSGLQFPNYSSELNVNALELDDSALYLCASSLAFGVGTEAFFGQGTRLTVV.

V gene TRBV19 combines with J gene TRBJ1-3; 10 positions match TRBD1. CDR1 and CDR2 (germline): LNHDA, SQIVND (reference sequence). Germline trimming cut 9 bases from V and 4 bases from J; bases unmatched to any gene: 6. This CDR3 has 14 residues. DNA of the CDR3: TGTGCCAGCCGGGACAGGGGCTCCGGAAACACCATATATTTT. Amino acids: CASRDRGSGNTIYF.

This clone was seen a single time. This chain joins TRBV30 and TRBJ2-3, with 9 nucleotides matching TRBD1. Looked up from germline, CDR1 is GTSNPN and CDR2 is SVGIG (reference sequence). Trimming at V came to 0 bases and at J to 3 bases, leaving 4 bases not matched to a gene. The length of the CDR3 is 15 residues. CDR3 sequence reads: CAWSVRDRVTDTQYF. DNA of the CDR3: TGTGCCTGGAGTGTACGGGACAGGGTGACAGATACGCAGTATTTT.

The chain has TRBV6-1 and TRBJ1-6, with D unresolved. V was shortened by 1 base and J by 14 bases, with 9 bases between the two germline ends. The CDR3 extends over 12 amino acids. Per germline, CDR1 MNHNS and CDR2 SASEGT. CDR3 bases: TGTGCCAGCAGTGAAGTTGTGAGTACCCTCCACTTT. Amino acid sequence: CASSEVVSTLHF.